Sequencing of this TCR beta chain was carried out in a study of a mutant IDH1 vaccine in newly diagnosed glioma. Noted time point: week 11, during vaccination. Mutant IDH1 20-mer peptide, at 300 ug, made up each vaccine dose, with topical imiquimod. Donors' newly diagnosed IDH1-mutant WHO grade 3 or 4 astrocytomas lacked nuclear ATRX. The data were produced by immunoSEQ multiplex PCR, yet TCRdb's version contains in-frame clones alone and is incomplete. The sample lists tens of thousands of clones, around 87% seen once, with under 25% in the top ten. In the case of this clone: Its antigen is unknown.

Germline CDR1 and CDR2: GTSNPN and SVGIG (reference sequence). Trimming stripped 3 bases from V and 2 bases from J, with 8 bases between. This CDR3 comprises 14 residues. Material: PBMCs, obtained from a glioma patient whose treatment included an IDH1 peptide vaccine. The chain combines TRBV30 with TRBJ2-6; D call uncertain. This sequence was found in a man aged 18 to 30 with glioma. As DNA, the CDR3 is TGTGCCTGGAGCCCGGATGCTGGGGCCAACGTCCTGACTTTC. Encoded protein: CAWSPDAGANVLTF.